The source of this T cell receptor beta chain is a study of blood T cell repertoires in COVID-19. Study context: The study drew acute and convalescent COVID-19 samples from the United States, Italy and Spain. PBMCs, B-cell-depleted T cells, or T cells were the source of the cDNA or gDNA that made up the material.

V was shortened by 2 bases and J by 5 bases, with 7 bases between the two germline ends. Germline V gives CDR1 SGHTA, CDR2 FQGNSA. This CDR3 has 13 residues. Repertoires were generated with immunoSEQ multiplex PCR, while TCRdb's copy carries only in-frame clones and drops some. The table shows about 70,000 clones, with approximately 85% occurring only once. The chain uses TRBV7-2 and TRBJ1-5; D is uncertain. Material: peripheral blood. The source of this sequence is an elderly woman with active or convalescent COVID-19. In nucleotides, the CDR3 is TGTGCCAGCAGCTTACGGGGTTATCAGCCCCAGCATTTT. Its translation is CASSLRGYQPQHF.